This is a list of T cell receptor beta chains from one sample in a study of blood T cell repertoires in COVID-19. Profiled with immunoSEQ multiplex PCR; TCRdb holds only in-frame clones, not every one. The sample has about 150,000 clones, approximately 86% seen once. Specimen: peripheral blood. The receptor source for this set is a man aged 70-80 years with acute or convalescent COVID-19. CDR3s include the opening cysteine and the closing phenylalanine or tryptophan. A D gene is named only where the DNA matches it firmly. A clone size is listed for some rows: how often the clone was seen (once, few, many), or a class if it is expanded.

j_call v_call clone_size d_call cdr3_nt cdr3_aa
TRBJ2-1 TRBV7-2 - - TGTGCCAGCAGCTCCTTGGGGCCCACCCTACAGTTCTTC CASSSLGPTLQFF
TRBJ2-5 TRBV2 - - TGTGCCAGCCTAACCATCCAGGGGTTCGCAGAGACCCAGTACTTC CASLTIQGFAETQYF
TRBJ2-5 TRBV19 - TRBD2 TGTGCCAGTAGTCCGGGGGGGGACCAAGAGACCCAGTACTTC CASSPGGDQETQYF
TRBJ2-1 TRBV7-2 - TRBD1 TGTGCCAGCAGCTTACTACTTAGGACAGGGAGACGTGAGCAGTTCTTC CASSLLLRTGRREQFF
TRBJ2-1 TRBV2 few TRBD1 TGTGCCAGCAGCACCGGGCCGACAGGGGTTTACAATGAGCAGTTCTTC CASSTGPTGVYNEQFF
TRBJ1-2 TRBV15 once - TGTGCCACCAGCAGAGATGGTCTCGGTCCCGATGGCTACACCTTC CATSRDGLGPDGYTF
TRBJ1-4 TRBV28 - TRBD1 TGTGCCAGCAGTTTGGACAGGGGATGGGGTGAAAAACTGTTTTTT CASSLDRGWGEKLFF
TRBJ2-7 TRBV5-5 - TRBD2 TGTGCCAGCAGCGAGCGGGGGAGCTCCTACGAGCAGTACTTC CASSERGSSYEQYF
TRBJ2-3 TRBV28 - TRBD2 TGTGCCAGCAGTTTAGGACTAGCCCCCGAGAGGGATACGCAGTATTTT CASSLGLAPERDTQYF
TRBJ1-6 TRBV29-1 - TRBD1 TGCAGCGTGGGACAGGCCGAAGGTTCACCCCTCCACTTT CSVGQAEGSPLHF
TRBJ2-7 TRBV6-5 - - TGTGCCAGCTGGCAACGGGCAGGGGTTTACGAGCAGTACTTC CASWQRAGVYEQYF
TRBJ2-1 TRBV5-8 - TRBD1 TGTGCCAGCAGCCCCCGGACAGGGAGCTACAATGAGCAGTTCTTC CASSPRTGSYNEQFF
TRBJ2-1 TRBV21-1 - - TGTGCCAGCAGCATAAGAGCGGGAGCTGACAATGAGCAGTTCTTC CASSIRAGADNEQFF
TRBJ2-3 TRBV6-5 once TRBD2 TGTGCCAGCAGTTACGAATTGGCGGGAGGCCCAGATACGCAGTATTTT CASSYELAGGPDTQYF